The clone carrying this T cell receptor (beta chain) showed up many times. Unique molecular identifiers featured in how the TCRbeta library was prepared. TCRdb re-analysed the PCR reads in MiXCR, keeping a single row per CDR3 protein. Among about 420,000 distinct CDR3 sequences listed, about 11% were seen once. The data were taken from a study of T-cell reconstitution after alpha-beta-depleted transplantation in children. Deletions cut 5 bases from V and 6 bases from J, with 13 bases between. The V gene's germline CDR1 is SGHTA and CDR2 FQGNSA. The CDR3 length is 13 residues. This chain joins TRBV7-2 and TRBJ1-2, with D possibly TRBD1 on 6 matching bases. Sample: PBMCs from the stem cell graft donor, taken from the stem cell graft. The clonotype was recovered from a human donor who donated a stem cell graft to a child with acute myeloid leukemia. CDR3 bases: TGTGCCAGCAGCCCCGGGACAACGGATGGCTACACCTTC. This translates into CASSPGTTDGYTF.